This record looks at one T cell receptor beta chain sequence and its context. The antigen is undetermined. In the PCR, 60 Vbeta and 13 Jbeta primers were used. The assay was immunoSEQ multiplex PCR, and TCRdb's table has in-frame clones only and misses some. Its clone listing holds approximately 37,000 clones. The V end lost 6 bases, the J end lost 3 bases, and 11 bases lay between the germline ends. The CDR3 length is 13 residues. Per the germline V gene, CDR1 is LNHNV and CDR2 is YYDKDF (reference sequence). This sample was taken from a study of cytomegalovirus exposure and HLA in healthy donors. General study points: Later analysis identified about 17,000 TCR beta sequences associated with HLA alleles, using a false discovery rate threshold of 0.05.

The clonotype was recovered from a human donor in good health. Material for sequencing was PBMCs. The rearrangement joins TRBV15 to TRBJ2-5; TRBD1 might be the D (5 bases). CDR3 loop: CATRGQGEETQYF. The DNA of the CDR3 is TGTGCCACCAGAGGGCAGGGCGAAGAGACCCAGTACTTC.